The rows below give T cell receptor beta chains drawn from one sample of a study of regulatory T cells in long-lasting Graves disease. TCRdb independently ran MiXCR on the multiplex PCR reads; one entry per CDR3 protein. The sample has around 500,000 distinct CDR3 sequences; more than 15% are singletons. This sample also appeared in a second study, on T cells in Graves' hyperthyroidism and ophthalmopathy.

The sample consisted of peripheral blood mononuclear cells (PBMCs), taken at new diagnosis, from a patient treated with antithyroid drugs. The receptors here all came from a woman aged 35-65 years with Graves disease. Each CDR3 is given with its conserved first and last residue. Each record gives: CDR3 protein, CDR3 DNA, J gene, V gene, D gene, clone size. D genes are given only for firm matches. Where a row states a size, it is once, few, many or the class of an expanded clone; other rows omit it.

CASSLTRGGETQYF TGTGCCAGCAGCTTAACGCGGGGGGGAGAGACCCAGTACTTC TRBJ2-5 TRBV7-2 TRBD2 many
CASSFGGKTEAFF TGTGCCAGCAGCTTCGGGGGAAAGACTGAAGCTTTCTTT TRBJ1-1 TRBV3-1 NA many
CASSISQLYEQYF TGTGCCAGTAGTATTAGTCAGCTCTACGAGCAGTACTTC TRBJ2-7 TRBV19 NA NA
CASSAFVERVNTGELFF TGTGCCAGCAGTGCCTTTGTGGAAAGGGTGAACACCGGGGAGCTGTTTTTT TRBJ2-2 TRBV27 NA many
CASTALTGGRDEQFF TGTGCCAGCACGGCCCTCACAGGGGGCAGGGATGAGCAGTTCTTC TRBJ2-1 TRBV6-1 TRBD1 many
CASSLGHSGYSTDTQYF TGTGCCAGCAGCCTTGGGCATAGCGGATATAGCACAGATACGCAGTATTTT TRBJ2-3 TRBV11-2 NA many
CASIGSGGYEQYF TGTGCCAGCATCGGTAGCGGGGGGTACGAGCAGTACTTC TRBJ2-7 TRBV2 TRBD2 many
CSVEDRKYYGYTF TGCAGCGTTGAAGACAGAAAGTACTATGGCTACACCTTC TRBJ1-2 TRBV29-1 NA NA
CASSPVGVRGGNNEQFF TGCGCCAGCAGCCCGGTTGGGGTGCGGGGGGGCAACAATGAGCAGTTCTTC TRBJ2-1 TRBV4-1 TRBD2 few
CASRRSTQAAGWEQFF TGTGCCAGCAGACGTTCGACCCAGGCGGCGGGTTGGGAGCAGTTCTTC TRBJ2-1 TRBV7-2 NA NA
CASNLLGTGNQPQHF TGTGCCAGTAACCTATTGGGAACAGGGAATCAGCCCCAGCATTTT TRBJ1-5 TRBV19 NA NA
CSASAGDSPLHF TGCAGTGCTAGTGCAGGGGATTCACCCCTCCACTTT TRBJ1-6 TRBV20-1 NA NA
CASSPGAVNTGELFF TGTGCCAGCAGCCCGGGGGCCGTGAACACCGGGGAGCTGTTTTTT TRBJ2-2 TRBV7-2 NA many
CAISGGTGMETQYF TGTGCCATCAGTGGAGGGACAGGGATGGAGACCCAGTACTTC TRBJ2-5 TRBV10-3 TRBD1 few
CASSPDFSTDTQYF TGTGCCAGCAGCCCGGACTTTAGCACAGATACGCAGTATTTT TRBJ2-3 TRBV11-1 NA many
CASSSRGGLTDTQYF TGTGCCAGCAGCTCGCGGGGGGGGCTCACAGATACGCAGTATTTT TRBJ2-3 TRBV5-6 TRBD2 few
CASSVRDSTEAFF TGTGCCAGCAGTGTCCGGGACAGCACTGAAGCTTTCTTT TRBJ1-1 TRBV6-1 TRBD1 many
CAWGQGVDYTF TGTGCCTGGGGACAGGGCGTCGACTACACCTTC TRBJ1-2 TRBV30 TRBD1 many
CSAIPGGYGYTF TGCAGTGCCATTCCAGGGGGCTATGGCTACACCTTC TRBJ1-2 TRBV20-1 TRBD1 NA
CASERTSGGYNEQFF TGTGCCAGCGAACGAACTAGCGGGGGATACAATGAGCAGTTCTTC TRBJ2-1 TRBV25-1 TRBD2 NA
CASSLTGSNEQFF TGTGCCAGCAGCCTGACAGGGTCCAATGAGCAGTTCTTC TRBJ2-1 TRBV6-1 TRBD1 many
CASTNNPVGVGYTF TGTGCCAGCACCAATAACCCCGTTGGGGTGGGCTACACCTTC TRBJ1-2 TRBV6-1 NA NA
CASSWGQGARETQYF TGTGCCAGCAGCTGGGGACAGGGGGCGCGGGAGACCCAGTACTTC TRBJ2-5 TRBV7-2 TRBD1 NA
CASSYRAYGYTF TGTGCCAGCAGTTACAGGGCTTATGGCTACACCTTC TRBJ1-2 TRBV28 NA many
CASSPNRGGEQYF TGTGCCAGCAGCCCCAACAGGGGCGGCGAGCAGTACTTC TRBJ2-7 TRBV7-6 TRBD1 few
CASSPGEGTLRNTEAFF TGCGCCAGCAGCCCTGGGGAGGGTACGTTACGGAACACTGAAGCTTTCTTT TRBJ1-1 TRBV5-1 NA NA
CASRKGQGRKANYGYTF TGTGCCAGCAGAAAGGGACAGGGGCGGAAGGCTAACTATGGCTACACCTTC TRBJ1-2 TRBV6-1 TRBD1 many
CASSRQGANTEAFF TGTGCCAGCAGCCGACAGGGGGCGAACACTGAAGCTTTCTTT TRBJ1-1 TRBV12-3/TRBV12-4 TRBD1 many
CASTGRPNGELFF TGTGCCAGCACGGGCAGGCCAAACGGGGAGCTGTTTTTT TRBJ2-2 TRBV2 NA few
CASRRTGTVYSNQPQHF TGTGCCAGCAGGCGGACAGGGACCGTTTATAGCAATCAGCCCCAGCATTTT TRBJ1-5 TRBV6-1 TRBD1 many
CATGGPDWSSQYF TGTGCCACCGGGGGTCCTGACTGGAGCTCGCAGTATTTT TRBJ2-3 TRBV15 NA NA